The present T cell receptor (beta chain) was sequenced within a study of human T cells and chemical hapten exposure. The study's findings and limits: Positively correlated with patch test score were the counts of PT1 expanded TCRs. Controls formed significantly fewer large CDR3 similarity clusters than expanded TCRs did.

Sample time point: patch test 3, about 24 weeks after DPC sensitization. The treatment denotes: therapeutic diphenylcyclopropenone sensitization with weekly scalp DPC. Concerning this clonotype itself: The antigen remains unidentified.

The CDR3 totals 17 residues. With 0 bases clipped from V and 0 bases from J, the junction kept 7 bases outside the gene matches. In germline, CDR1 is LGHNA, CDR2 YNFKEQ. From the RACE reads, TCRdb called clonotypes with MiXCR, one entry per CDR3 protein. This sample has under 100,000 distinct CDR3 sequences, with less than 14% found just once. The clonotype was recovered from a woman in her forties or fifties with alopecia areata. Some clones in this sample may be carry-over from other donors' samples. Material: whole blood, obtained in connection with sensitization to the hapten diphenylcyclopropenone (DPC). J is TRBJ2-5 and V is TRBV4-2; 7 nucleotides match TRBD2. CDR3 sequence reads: CASSQDRPSGYQETQYF. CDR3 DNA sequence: TGTGCCAGCAGCCAAGATCGACCTAGCGGATACCAAGAGACCCAGTACTTC.